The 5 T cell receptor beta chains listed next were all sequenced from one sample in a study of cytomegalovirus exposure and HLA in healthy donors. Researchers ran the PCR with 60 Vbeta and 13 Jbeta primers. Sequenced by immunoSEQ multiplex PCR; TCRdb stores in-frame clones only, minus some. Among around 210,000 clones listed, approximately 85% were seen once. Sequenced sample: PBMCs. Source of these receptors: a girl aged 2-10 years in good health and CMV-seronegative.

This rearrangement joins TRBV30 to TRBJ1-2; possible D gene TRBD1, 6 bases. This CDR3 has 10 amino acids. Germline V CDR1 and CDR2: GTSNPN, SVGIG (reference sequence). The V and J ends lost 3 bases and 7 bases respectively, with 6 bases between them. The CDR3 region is CAWRQGGYTF. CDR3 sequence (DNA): TGTGCCTGGAGACAGGGTGGCTACACCTTC.

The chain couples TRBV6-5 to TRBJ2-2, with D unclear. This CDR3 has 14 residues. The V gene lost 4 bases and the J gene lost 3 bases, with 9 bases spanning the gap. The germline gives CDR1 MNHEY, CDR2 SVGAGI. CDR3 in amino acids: CASSFREYTGELFF. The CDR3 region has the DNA TGTGCCAGCAGTTTCCGCGAGTACACCGGGGAGCTGTTTTTT.

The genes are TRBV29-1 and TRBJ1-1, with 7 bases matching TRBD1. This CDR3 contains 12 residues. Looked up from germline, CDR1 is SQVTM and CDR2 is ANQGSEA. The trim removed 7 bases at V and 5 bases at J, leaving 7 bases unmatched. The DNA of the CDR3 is TGCAGCGGGAGGGACAGTCCGACTGAAGCTTTCTTT. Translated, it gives CSGRDSPTEAFF.

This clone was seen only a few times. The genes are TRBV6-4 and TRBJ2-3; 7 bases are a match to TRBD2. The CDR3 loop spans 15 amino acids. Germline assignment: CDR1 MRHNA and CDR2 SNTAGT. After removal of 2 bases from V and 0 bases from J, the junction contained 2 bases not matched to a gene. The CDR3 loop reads CASSDGTMSTDTQYF. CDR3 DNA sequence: TGTGCCAGCAGTGACGGGACTATGAGCACAGATACGCAGTATTTT.

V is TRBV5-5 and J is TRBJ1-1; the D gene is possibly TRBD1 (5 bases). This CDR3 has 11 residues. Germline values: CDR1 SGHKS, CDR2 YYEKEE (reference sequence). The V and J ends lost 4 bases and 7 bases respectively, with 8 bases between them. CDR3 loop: CASSRGGEAFF. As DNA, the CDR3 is TGTGCCAGCAGCCGCGGGGGTGAAGCTTTCTTT.